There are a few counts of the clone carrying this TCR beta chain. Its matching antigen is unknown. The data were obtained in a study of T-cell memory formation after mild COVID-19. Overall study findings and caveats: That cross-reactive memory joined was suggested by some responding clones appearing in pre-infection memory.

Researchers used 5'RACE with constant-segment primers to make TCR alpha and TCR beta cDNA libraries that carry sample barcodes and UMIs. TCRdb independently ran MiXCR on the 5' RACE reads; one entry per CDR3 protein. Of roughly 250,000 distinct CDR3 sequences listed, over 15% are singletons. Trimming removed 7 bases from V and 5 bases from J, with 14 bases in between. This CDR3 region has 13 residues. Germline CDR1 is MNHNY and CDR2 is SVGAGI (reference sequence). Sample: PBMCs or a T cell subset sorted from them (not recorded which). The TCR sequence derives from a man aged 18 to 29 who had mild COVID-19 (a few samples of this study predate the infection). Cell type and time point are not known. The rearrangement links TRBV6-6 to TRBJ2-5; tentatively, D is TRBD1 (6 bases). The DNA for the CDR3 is TGTGCCAGCACCTCCGGGGACAAGGAGACCCAGTACTTC. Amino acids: CASTSGDKETQYF.